This T cell receptor beta chain was retrieved from a study of blood T cells in healthy people across ages (dated by TCRdb to the mid-2010s). Turning to the overall study: In model experiments, template switching captured about one uniquely barcoded TCR beta cDNA molecule for every two T cells. The study measured age-related changes in TCR beta repertoire diversity using deep sequencing normalized with unique cDNA molecular identifiers. Four age groups were formed from the donors: young (average approximately 16 years), middle-aged (around 37), aged (approximately 60) and long-lived (around 80). To avoid experimental bias, donors of different ages were distributed randomly across sequencing lanes. Using the same blood draw, the study looked at two additional independent replicas of 1 million unique cDNA reads for two donors, one aged 18 to 30 and the other aged 80 or older. The investigation overall reported the following: As age increased, observed TCR beta diversity per million T cells dropped in a roughly linear way, and a significant reduction was already evident by age about 40. Because donor CMV infection status was unknown, age-related changes in expanded clonotypes were potentially confounded. The long-lived group showed more naive CD4+ T cells, fewer expanded clones and increased TCR diversity than the aged group, suggesting age selection. Observed TCR beta diversity correlated strongly with the percentage of naive T cells measured by flow cytometry. Estimates of total diversity from one million sequenced T cells were regarded as lower bounds and underestimates. Because profiling used bulk unsorted PBMCs, naive and antigen-experienced compartments could not be compared conclusively.

Notes on this clonotype: Its antigen is currently not known. No qualities accompany the bases; no much larger clone lies one base away.

Systemically healthy Caucasian individuals from Russia, 39 in total and aged about 6 to 90 years, were included as donors. Ten milliliters of peripheral blood were drawn from each donor into EDTA-treated Vacutainer tubes. Ficoll-Paque density-gradient centrifugation was used to isolate PBMCs, with at least 6.5 million obtained per sample. Trizol reagent was used to extract total RNA from PBMCs, with at least 6 micrograms per sample. Naive CD45RAhigh/CD27high T cell percentages were measured by flow cytometry on a PBMC aliquot from every donor. The library came from 5' RACE. Sequencing took place on an Illumina HiSeq 2500. A second about 7 to 12 cycle PCR used a sample-barcoded 5' primer and a J-beta primer mix. Each TCR beta cDNA molecule received a unique molecular identifier from a template-switch 5' adaptor carrying 12 random nucleotides. At least 2.5 million CDR3-containing paired-end reads were obtained from each sample. The Mint cDNA synthesis kit, primed by a TRBC-specific oligonucleotide, was used to synthesize first-strand cDNA from all RNA. Following uracil-DNA glycosylase treatment, all cDNA underwent a first 18-cycle PCR with the universal primers M1SS and BC2_uni_R. As for how the authors treated the data: Each sample was normalized by randomly selecting 1 million high-quality reads, each carrying a distinct molecular identifier. Instead of being binned into consensus sequences, reads that shared molecular identifiers were thrown out. CDR3 identification, clonotype clustering and error correction used MiTCR with a Q25 quality threshold and the strictest error-elimination algorithm. Lower-bound total TCR beta diversity was estimated with a nonparametric unseen species model using Euler transformation. TCRdb ran its own pipeline on the public reads, namely fastp trimming at Q25 and MiXCR clone calling, and kept in-frame beta chains. CDR3 protein sequences are deduplicated, and each keeps its most common genes and DNA. The V and J calls were determined by TCRdb, not by the authors. Present in this sample are around 500,000 distinct CDR3 sequences, 45% to 55% of which were seen just once. The ten largest clones take up under 30% of the sample.

A distance of 9 bases separates the germline ends of V and J, which lose 6 bases and 0 bases respectively. As encoded in the germline V gene, CDR1 is MNHEY while CDR2 is SVGAGI. The CDR3 covers 14 residues, taking in both the cysteine and the phenylalanine. Only CDR3 DNA remains: 42 bases, in frame from the first base. This clonotype originated in an elderly man in good health. The sample comprised blood. This chain joins TRBV6-5 to TRBJ1-3; the D gene cannot be named for sure. The CDR3 protein is CASRGWSSGNTIYF. At the DNA level, the sequence is TGTGCCAGCAGAGGTTGGAGCTCTGGAAACACCATATATTTT.